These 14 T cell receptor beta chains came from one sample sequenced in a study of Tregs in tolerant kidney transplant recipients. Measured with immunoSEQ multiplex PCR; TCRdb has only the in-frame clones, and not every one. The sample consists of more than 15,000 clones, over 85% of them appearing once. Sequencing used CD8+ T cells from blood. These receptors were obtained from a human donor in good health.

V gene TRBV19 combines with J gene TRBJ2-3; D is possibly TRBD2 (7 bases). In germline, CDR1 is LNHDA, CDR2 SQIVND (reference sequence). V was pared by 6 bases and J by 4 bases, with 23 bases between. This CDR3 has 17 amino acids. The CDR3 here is CASSDQGPGGAADTQYF. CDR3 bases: TGTGCCAGTAGCGATCAAGGACCGGGGGGCGCCGCAGATACGCAGTATTTT.

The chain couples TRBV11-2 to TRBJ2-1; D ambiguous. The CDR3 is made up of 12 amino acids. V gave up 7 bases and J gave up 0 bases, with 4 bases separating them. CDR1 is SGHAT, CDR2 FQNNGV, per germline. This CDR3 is CASKSSYNEQFF. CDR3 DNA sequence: TGTGCCAGCAAAAGCTCCTACAATGAGCAGTTCTTC. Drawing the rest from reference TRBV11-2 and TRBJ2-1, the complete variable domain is EAGVAQSPRYKIIEKRQSVAFWCNPISGHATLYWYQQILGQGPKLLIQFQNNGVVDDSQLPKDRFSAERLKGVDSTLKIQPAKLEDSAVYLCASKSSYNEQFFGPGTRLTVL.

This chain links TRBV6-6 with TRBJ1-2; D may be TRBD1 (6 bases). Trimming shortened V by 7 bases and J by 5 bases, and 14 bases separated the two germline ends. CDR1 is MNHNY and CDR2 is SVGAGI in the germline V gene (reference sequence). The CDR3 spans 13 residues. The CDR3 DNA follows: TGTGCCAGCACCAAACGGAGGGGGTATGGCTACACCTTC. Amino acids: CASTKRRGYGYTF.

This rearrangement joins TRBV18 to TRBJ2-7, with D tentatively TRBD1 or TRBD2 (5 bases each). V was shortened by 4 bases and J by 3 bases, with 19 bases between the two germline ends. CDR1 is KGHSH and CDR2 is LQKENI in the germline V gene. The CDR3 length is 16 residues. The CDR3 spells CASSRGSEVWFYEQYF. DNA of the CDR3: TGTGCCAGCTCACGGGGGTCGGAGGTCTGGTTCTACGAGCAGTACTTC.

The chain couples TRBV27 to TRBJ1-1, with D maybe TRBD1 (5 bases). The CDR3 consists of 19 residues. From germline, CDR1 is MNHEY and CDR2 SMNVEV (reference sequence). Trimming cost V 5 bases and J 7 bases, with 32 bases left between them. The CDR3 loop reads CASSQSGRGRVVWGVEAFF. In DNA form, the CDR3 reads TGTGCCAGCAGTCAGTCAGGGCGTGGAAGGGTTGTTTGGGGCGTTGAAGCTTTCTTT.

This CDR3 reads CASRGTGSSGANVLTF. The CDR3 DNA follows: TGTGCCAGCAGGGGGACGGGAAGCTCTGGGGCCAACGTCCTGACTTTC. The gene calls are TRBV9 and TRBJ2-6; D might be TRBD1 or TRBD2, each matching 5 bases. Trimming stripped 5 bases from V and 0 bases from J, with 12 bases between. The germline V gene has CDR1 SGDLS and CDR2 YYNGEE. CDR3 size: 16 residues.

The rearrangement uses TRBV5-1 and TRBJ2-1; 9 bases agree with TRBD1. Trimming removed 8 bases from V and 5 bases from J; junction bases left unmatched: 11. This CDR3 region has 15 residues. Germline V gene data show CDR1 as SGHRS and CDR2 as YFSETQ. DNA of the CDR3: TGCGCCAGTCAGACGGGACAGGGCTCTCACAATGAGCAGTTCTTC. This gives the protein CASQTGQGSHNEQFF.

This CDR3 is CASSLFPHGELDEQYF. CDR3 DNA: TGTGCCAGCAGCTTATTTCCACACGGGGAACTTGACGAGCAGTACTTC. This chain joins TRBV7-6 and TRBJ2-7, with a weak D call TRBD2 (5 bases). Germline CDR1 SGHVS, CDR2 FNYEAQ. Trimming removed 2 bases at V and 5 bases at J, with 19 bases between. This CDR3 spans 16 amino acids.

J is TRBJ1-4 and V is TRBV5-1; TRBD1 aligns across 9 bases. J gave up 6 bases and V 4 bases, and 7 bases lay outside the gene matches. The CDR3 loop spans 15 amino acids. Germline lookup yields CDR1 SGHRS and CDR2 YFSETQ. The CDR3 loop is CASSPGQGGDEKLFF. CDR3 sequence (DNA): TGCGCCAGCAGCCCGGGACAGGGAGGGGATGAAAAACTGTTTTTT.

The CDR3 nucleotides read TGTGCCAGCAGTTTAGCGGGGACTAGTGTCTACGAGCAGTACTTC. It is translated as CASSLAGTSVYEQYF. The rearrangement uses TRBV27 and TRBJ2-7; 8 bases are shared with TRBD2. J was trimmed by 3 bases and V by 2 bases; bases with no gene match: 6. The germline V gene encodes CDR1 MNHEY and CDR2 SMNVEV (reference sequence). The CDR3 is 15 amino acids.

The CDR3 loop is CASTETGIYEQYF. The CDR3 DNA follows: TGTGCCAGCACTGAGACAGGGATCTACGAGCAGTACTTC. The V call is TRBV5-6, the J call TRBJ2-7, with TRBD1 matching 7 bases. This CDR3 has 13 residues. Per germline, CDR1 SGHDT and CDR2 YYEEEE. Trimming at V came to 6 bases and at J to 3 bases, leaving 6 bases not matched to a gene. Based on the CDR3 plus reference TRBV5-6 and TRBJ2-7, the full variable domain is DAGVTQSPTHLIKTRGQQVTLRCSPKSGHDTVSWYQQALGQGPQFIFQYYEEEERQRGNFPDRFSGHQFPNYSSELNVNALLLGDSALYLCASTETGIYEQYFGPGTRLTVT.

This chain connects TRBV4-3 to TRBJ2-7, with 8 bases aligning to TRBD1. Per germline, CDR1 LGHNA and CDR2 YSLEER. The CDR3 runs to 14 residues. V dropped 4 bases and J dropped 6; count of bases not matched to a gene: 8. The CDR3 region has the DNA TGCGCCAGCAGCCCGGGGAGGACAGGGCCCGAGCAGTACTTC. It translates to CASSPGRTGPEQYF.

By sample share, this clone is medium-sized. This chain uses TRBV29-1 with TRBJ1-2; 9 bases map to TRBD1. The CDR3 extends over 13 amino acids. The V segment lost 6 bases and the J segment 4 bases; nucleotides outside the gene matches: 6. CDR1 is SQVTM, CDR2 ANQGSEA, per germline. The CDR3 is CSVSQGAGYGYTF. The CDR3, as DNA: TGCAGCGTCTCACAGGGGGCAGGCTATGGCTACACCTTC.

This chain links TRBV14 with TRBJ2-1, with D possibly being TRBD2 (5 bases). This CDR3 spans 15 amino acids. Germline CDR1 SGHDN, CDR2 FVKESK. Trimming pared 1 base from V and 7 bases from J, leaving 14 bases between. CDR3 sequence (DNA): TGTGCCAGCAGCCAAGTATTATCGAGGGTAAATGAGCAGTTCTTC. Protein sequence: CASSQVLSRVNEQFF.